The clone carrying this T cell receptor beta chain was observed a few times. Antigen: not known. Germline assignment: CDR1 MNHEY and CDR2 SVGAGI. The CDR3 loop spans 13 amino acids. V was clipped by 6 bases and J by 0 bases, with 8 bases between them. This entry is derived from a study of cytomegalovirus exposure and HLA in healthy donors. Study results and limitations: A later analysis reportedly found that, within productive TCRs, an Asian-associated ancestry cluster had fewer N-insertions than the mean observed across the approximately 660 donors. TCR beta V- and J-gene trimming was later associated with a missense DCLRE1C variant.

This PCR relied on a set of 60 Vbeta primers and 13 Jbeta primers. Here immunoSEQ multiplex PCR was the method, and the copy in TCRdb shows in-frame clones only, minus some. The table records fewer than 110,000 clones, around 77% of them present only once. The clonotype comes from a man younger than 35 in good health and CMV-seronegative. What was sequenced was PBMCs. The J gene is TRBJ1-1, the V gene TRBV6-5; no clear D gene. CDR3 loop: CASSRRMNTEAFF. The CDR3 bases are TGTGCCAGCAGCAGGCGAATGAACACTGAAGCTTTCTTT.